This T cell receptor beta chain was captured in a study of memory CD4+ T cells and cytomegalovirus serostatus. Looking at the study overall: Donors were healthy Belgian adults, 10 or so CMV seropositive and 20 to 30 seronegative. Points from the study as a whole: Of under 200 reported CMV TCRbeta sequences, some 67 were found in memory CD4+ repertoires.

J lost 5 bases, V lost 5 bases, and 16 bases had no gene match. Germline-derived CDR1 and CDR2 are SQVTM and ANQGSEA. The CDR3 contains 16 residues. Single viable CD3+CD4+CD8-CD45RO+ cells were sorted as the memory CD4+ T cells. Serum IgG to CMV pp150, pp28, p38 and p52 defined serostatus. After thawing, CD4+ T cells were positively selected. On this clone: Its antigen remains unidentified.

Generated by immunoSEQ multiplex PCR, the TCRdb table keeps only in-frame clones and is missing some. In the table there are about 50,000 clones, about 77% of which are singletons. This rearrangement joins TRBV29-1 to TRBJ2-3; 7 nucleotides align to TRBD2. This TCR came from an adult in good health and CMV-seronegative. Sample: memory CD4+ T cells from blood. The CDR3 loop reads CSVTKFQRGMVDTQYF. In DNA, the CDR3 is TGCAGCGTTACTAAGTTTCAGCGGGGCATGGTAGATACGCAGTATTTT.